Each of the 31 T cell receptor beta chains below was sequenced from the same sample in a study of blood T cells in healthy people across ages. A sample-barcoded 5' primer and a J-beta primer mix were used in a second PCR of about 7 to 12 cycles. TCRdb re-derived calls from the 5' RACE reads in MiXCR, one entry per CDR3 protein. Among 1,500,000 or so distinct CDR3 sequences listed, about 42% were seen once. Sequenced: blood. Receptor source: a woman aged 18-29 years in good health.

V is TRBV6-5 and J is TRBJ2-1; D is possibly TRBD2 (7 bases). The V end was cut by 4 bases, the J end by 13 bases, with 23 bases between. CDR1 is MNHEY and CDR2 is SVGAGI in the germline V gene. The CDR3 totals 15 residues. The CDR3 reads CASSSTVTGGGSQFF. The CDR3 DNA reads TGTGCCAGCAGTTCGACAGTGACGGGGGGCGGGAGTCAGTTCTTC.

This clonotype was observed a handful of times. The chain links TRBV20-1 to TRBJ1-4, with 10 bases aligning to TRBD1. The V and J ends lost 2 bases and 5 bases, in that order; junction bases with no gene match: 20. This CDR3 region has 20 residues. CDR1 DFQATT and CDR2 SNEGSKA come from the germline V gene (reference sequence). CDR3 DNA: TGCAGTGCTAGACCCCTCTGGGACAGGGGTCCTAAAGCCTCAAATGAAAAACTGTTTTTT. It yields the protein CSARPLWDRGPKASNEKLFF.

The J gene is TRBJ2-1, the V gene TRBV6-7; D is possibly TRBD1 (5 bases). TRBV6-7 is an ORF for which the function is uncertain. Trimming shortened V by 0 bases and J by 4 bases, and 16 bases separated the two germline ends. The CDR3 spans 17 residues. The CDR3 spells CASSYSKGRTPYNEQFF. CDR3 DNA: TGTGCCAGCAGTTACTCGAAGGGGCGGACACCTTACAATGAGCAGTTCTTC.

This rearrangement joins TRBV20-1 to TRBJ1-5; D gene uncertain. The CDR3 contains 13 residues. The V and J ends lost 1 base and 4 bases respectively, with 8 bases between them. The germline CDR1 and CDR2 sequences are DFQATT and SNEGSKA (reference sequence). The CDR3 loop reads CSARVGINQPQHF. CDR3 bases: TGCAGTGCTAGAGTTGGAATTAATCAGCCCCAGCATTTT.

The J gene is TRBJ2-7, the V gene TRBV18; 7 bases are shared with TRBD1. The germline gives CDR1 KGHSH, CDR2 LQKENI. The ends lost 8 bases at V and 3 bases at J; junction bases unmatched: 7. The CDR3 consists of 13 residues. The CDR3 DNA reads TGTGCCAGCAGGGACAGATCAGACTACGAGCAGTACTTC. It translates to CASRDRSDYEQYF.

The rearrangement uses TRBV12-3 or TRBV12-4 and TRBJ1-6; D is ambiguous. The CDR3 is made up of 13 amino acids. V gave up 7 bases and J gave up 10 bases, with 14 bases separating them. DNA of the CDR3: TGTGCCAGCACCAGGACCGACGGGTCACCCCTCCACTTT. Translating it yields CASTRTDGSPLHF.

The CDR3 sequence: CASSSDRGGWNEQFF. The CDR3 nucleotides are TGTGCCAGCAGCTCAGACAGGGGAGGGTGGAATGAGCAGTTCTTC. V is TRBV7-2 and J is TRBJ2-1; TRBD1 might be the D (8 bases). Germline loops: CDR1 SGHTA, CDR2 FQGNSA. The CDR3 consists of 15 residues. Trimming cost V 4 bases and J 7 bases, with 17 bases left between them.

This sequence joins TRBV20-1 and TRBJ2-3, with D unclear. V gave up 3 bases and J gave up 0 bases, with 10 bases separating them. This CDR3 contains 14 residues. Germline values: CDR1 DFQATT, CDR2 SNEGSKA (reference sequence). CDR3 sequence: CSARRTASTDTQYF. In nucleotides, the CDR3 is TGCAGTGCTAGGCGGACGGCTAGCACAGATACGCAGTATTTT.

This clonotype appeared once. This sequence joins TRBV6-2 or TRBV6-3 and TRBJ1-4; D is undetermined. Germline-derived CDR1 and CDR2 are MNHEY and SVGEGT. V was clipped by 10 bases and J by 5 bases, with 17 bases between them. This CDR3 is built from 14 residues. CDR3 coding DNA: TGTGCCACCAGAGCGCCCGGAGGAAATGAAAAACTGTTTTTT. Translating it yields CATRAPGGNEKLFF.

V and J are TRBV7-6 and TRBJ2-4; 9 nucleotides line up with TRBD1. The DNA end lines up better with TRBJ2-7; the J call may be wrong. This CDR3 is 16 amino acids long. From germline, CDR1 is SGHVS and CDR2 FNYEAQ. CDR3 bases: TGTGCCAGCAGCCCTTCTAGAGGACAGGGGCCCCACGAGCAGTACTTC. It specifies CASSPSRGQGPHEQYF.

The chain is built from TRBV24-1 and TRBJ1-2; unclear D gene. Per germline, CDR1 KGHDR and CDR2 SFDVKD. This CDR3 is 14 amino acids long. The V and J ends lost 1 base and 8 bases respectively, with 13 bases between them. The CDR3 here is CATSDLFRVVGYTF. In DNA, the CDR3 is TGTGCCACCAGTGATTTATTTCGAGTCGTGGGCTACACCTTC.

This clonotype was counted a few times. The chain joins TRBV7-9 to TRBJ1-5; D unresolved. CDR1 is SEHNR, CDR2 FQNEAQ, per germline (reference sequence). V was trimmed by 4 bases and J by 3 bases, leaving 13 bases between them. The CDR3 consists of 15 residues. The CDR3, as DNA: TGTGCCAGCAGCTCGAACCGGGATTCCAATCAGCCCCAGCATTTT. Translation gives CASSSNRDSNQPQHF.

As concerns this clonotype: This may come from a read error, since a much larger clone is one base off. The CDR3 loop is CASGIRTSGKYNEQYF. DNA for the CDR3: TGTGCCAGCGGGATAAGGACTAGCGGGAAGTACAATGAGCAGTACTTC. The rearrangement uses TRBV7-9 and TRBJ2-5; 12 bases fit TRBD2. CDR1 and CDR2 from the germline V gene are SEHNR and FQNEAQ (reference sequence). V lost 8 bases and J lost 11; bases outside the gene matches: 18. The CDR3 runs 16 residues.

The V and J genes are TRBV7-8 and TRBJ2-1; TRBD2 matches 13 bases. The CDR3 loop spans 16 amino acids. Germline V gene data show CDR1 as SGHVS and CDR2 as FQNEAQ. J lost 8 bases, V lost 5 bases, and 9 bases had no gene match. CDR3 bases: TGTGCCAGCAGCCGGCAAGGACTAGCGGGGGCCTATGAGCAGTTCTTC. Amino acid sequence: CASSRQGLAGAYEQFF. Full variable domain (rest looked up from reference TRBV7-8 and TRBJ2-1): GAGVSQSPRYKVAKRGQDVALRCDPISGHVSLFWYQQALGQGPEFLTYFQNEAQLDKSGLPSDRFFAERPEGSVSTLKIQRTQQEDSAVYLCASSRQGLAGAYEQFFGPGTRLTVL.

This clonotype turned up a few times. The J gene is TRBJ2-1, the V gene TRBV7-2; perhaps TRBD2 as D (6 bases). CDR3 length: 15 amino acids. Germline CDR1 SGHTA, CDR2 FQGNSA. V lost 5 bases to trimming and J lost 3 bases, with 14 bases between them. CDR3 loop: CASSRRDSLYNEQFF. CDR3 DNA: TGTGCCAGCAGCCGCCGGGACTCCCTCTACAATGAGCAGTTCTTC.

This clonotype was observed at least ten times. The chain recombines TRBV7-2 with TRBJ2-6; D is possibly TRBD1 (6 bases). CDR1 is SGHTA, CDR2 FQGNSA, per germline. The CDR3 covers 15 residues. V shed 5 bases and J shed 0 bases, with 8 bases lying between them. This CDR3 reads CASSKDSSGANVLTF. The CDR3 DNA reads as TGTGCCAGCAGCAAGGACAGCTCTGGGGCCAACGTCCTGACTTTC. The full variable domain, its missing parts supplied by reference TRBV7-2 and TRBJ2-6, is GAGVSQSPSNKVTEKGKDVELRCDPISGHTALYWYRQSLGQGLEFLIYFQGNSAPDKSGLPSDRFSAERTGGSVSTLTIQRTQQEDSAVYLCASSKDSSGANVLTFGAGSRLTVL.

This clonotype was seen a handful of times. V and J are TRBV20-1 and TRBJ2-1; 12 bases are shared with TRBD2. This CDR3 has 14 amino acids. In germline, CDR1 is DFQATT, CDR2 SNEGSKA (reference sequence). J was trimmed by 7 bases and V by 2 bases; bases with no gene match: 3. The CDR3 loop is CSARLAGGSNEQFF. CDR3 coding DNA: TGCAGTGCTAGACTAGCGGGAGGGAGTAATGAGCAGTTCTTC.

This clonotype showed up just a few times. The V and J genes are TRBV4-3 and TRBJ2-7; D is ambiguous. The length of the CDR3 is 14 residues. Trimming took off 1 base at V and 2 bases at J, with 9 bases between the two ends. CDR1 is LGHNA, CDR2 YSLEER, per germline. Here the CDR3 reads CASSQGLLTYEQYF. CDR3 nucleotide sequence: TGCGCCAGCAGCCAAGGCCTCCTCACCTACGAGCAGTACTTC.

The chain employs TRBV12-3 or TRBV12-4 and TRBJ2-1, with D maybe TRBD1 (5 bases). The CDR3 is 13 residues long. V was trimmed by 4 bases and J by 10 bases, leaving 14 bases between them. The CDR3 loop is CASSSIQVSEQFF. CDR3 DNA: TGTGCCAGCAGTTCTATACAGGTATCCGAGCAGTTCTTC.

This chain joins TRBV20-1 and TRBJ2-3; 8 nucleotides agree with TRBD2. Germline loops: CDR1 DFQATT, CDR2 SNEGSKA (reference sequence). The trim removed 6 bases at V and 3 bases at J, leaving 14 bases unmatched. This CDR3 contains 16 residues. CDR3 sequence reads: CSAKRARGGFTDTQYF. In DNA, the CDR3 is TGCAGTGCCAAGCGGGCACGGGGGGGATTTACAGATACGCAGTATTTT.

The genes are TRBV24-1 and TRBJ1-3; D is unclear. In germline, CDR1 is KGHDR, CDR2 SFDVKD. This CDR3 has 14 amino acids. The germline V and J ends were trimmed by 2 bases and 4 bases, with 8 bases remaining between them. The CDR3: CATSDSTAGNTIYF. CDR3 DNA: TGTGCCACCAGTGATTCGACGGCCGGAAACACCATATATTTT.

The genes are TRBV24-1 and TRBJ2-1; TRBD2 matches 8 bases. The CDR3 contains 15 residues. CDR1 is KGHDR, CDR2 SFDVKD, per germline. Trimming cost V 4 bases and J 3 bases; bases outside gene matches: 4. The CDR3: CATSDSSGFYNEQFF. CDR3 bases: TGTGCCACCAGTGACTCTAGCGGGTTCTACAATGAGCAGTTCTTC.

This clonotype occurred a few times. The chain links TRBV4-3 to TRBJ1-4; D is undetermined. The ends were cut back, 3 bases at V and 8 bases at J, with 7 bases in the middle. CDR1 is LGHNA, CDR2 YSLEER, per germline. The CDR3 has 12 residues. CDR3 nucleotide sequence: TGCGCCAGCAGCCAGATAGACGAAAAACTGTTTTTT. This encodes CASSQIDEKLFF.

This clonotype was recorded many times. The chain links TRBV20-1 to TRBJ2-3; D unresolved. The CDR3 totals 15 residues. Germline-derived CDR1 and CDR2 are DFQATT and SNEGSKA (reference sequence). The V end was cut by 0 bases, the J end by 4 bases, with 14 bases between. CDR3 protein: CSARDRLGAADTQYF. CDR3 DNA sequence: TGCAGTGCTAGAGATCGCCTAGGAGCCGCAGATACGCAGTATTTT.

The V and J genes are TRBV12-3 or TRBV12-4 and TRBJ1-2; D remains ambiguous. This CDR3 comprises 12 residues. The V end was cut by 1 base, the J end by 7 bases, with 7 bases between. The chain's CDR3 is CASSLGRSGYTF. CDR3 DNA: TGTGCCAGCAGTTTAGGGAGGAGTGGCTACACCTTC.

This clonotype has only a few counts. The chain recombines TRBV20-1 with TRBJ1-2, with unresolved D. The germline V gene encodes CDR1 DFQATT and CDR2 SNEGSKA (reference sequence). V shed 6 bases and J shed 3 bases, with 5 bases lying between them. The CDR3 is 10 amino acids. The CDR3 DNA follows: TGCAGTGCACAACACTATGGCTACACCTTC. Amino acid sequence: CSAQHYGYTF.

This clonotype came up a few times. The chain combines TRBV5-1 with TRBJ2-5; a weak D match, TRBD2 (5 bases). This CDR3 contains 14 residues. Germline loops: CDR1 SGHRS, CDR2 YFSETQ. V shed 8 bases and J shed 4 bases, with 18 bases lying between them. The CDR3 DNA sequence: TGCGCCAGTTCCCGTGGGAGTGGCGCAGAGACCCAGTACTTC. Its protein is CASSRGSGAETQYF.

This clonotype was counted a single time. The J gene is TRBJ1-1, the V gene TRBV20-1; D not resolved. CDR1 is DFQATT, CDR2 SNEGSKA, per germline (reference sequence). V was shortened by 3 bases and J by 0 bases, with 8 bases between the two germline ends. This CDR3 contains 13 residues. CDR3 nucleotide sequence: TGCAGTGCTAGTATGGGTTTGAACACTGAAGCTTTCTTT. This sequence encodes CSASMGLNTEAFF.

The V call is TRBV10-3, the J call TRBJ2-5; no clear D. The J call may be faulty, since TRBJ2-1 better matches the DNA end. This CDR3 is 15 amino acids long. From germline, CDR1 is ENHRY and CDR2 SYGVKD. The CDR3 sequence: CAISESGYNQETQFF. DNA for the CDR3: TGTGCCATCAGTGAGTCTGGCTACAACCAAGAGACCCAGTTCTTC.

The CDR3 is CASSYSTYQETQYF. In nucleotides, the CDR3 is TGTGCCAGCAGTTATTCGACGTACCAAGAGACCCAGTACTTC. The chain combines TRBV6-6 with TRBJ2-5; D unresolved. Germline-derived CDR1 and CDR2 are MNHNY and SVGAGI (reference sequence). Between the trimmed V and J ends, which lost 3 bases and 0 bases, there was a span of 8 bases. The CDR3 totals 14 residues.

CDR3: CAISVRTSEGEQFF. CDR3 in DNA: TGTGCCATCAGTGTAAGGACTAGCGAGGGTGAGCAGTTCTTC. The chain is built from TRBV10-3 and TRBJ2-1; 9 positions match TRBD2. CDR1 and CDR2 (germline): ENHRY, SYGVKD. The V and J ends lost 4 bases and 9 bases, in that order; junction bases with no gene match: 7. The CDR3 is 14 amino acids.